This T cell receptor beta chain derives from a study of cytomegalovirus exposure and HLA in healthy donors (dated by TCRdb to 2016 to 2017). General notes on the study: An earlier analysis of under 600 of the donors reported 250 to 350 Gb of sequence data and 100 million to 140 million unique TCR beta sequences from 190 million or so T cells. Typing coverage differed by locus: A, B, C, DRB1 and DQB1 were typed in about 620-630 donors, DQA1 in roughly 500, DPA1 in over 600, and DPB1 in 450 to 490. HLA typing covered class I and class II loci at four-digit resolution. The study aimed to test whether signatures of past pathogen exposure could be identified by cataloging public T cell receptors. About 280 gigabases of sequencing data and around 85 million unique TCR sequences made up an early release that covered under 750 HLA-typed donors. In addition to the first cohort of 666 subjects, a separate validation cohort of 130 or so different subjects was used. A later analysis re-analyzed previously published TCR beta repertoires from hundreds of donors and added high-resolution HLA genotyping to study TCR occurrence patterns. To predict cytomegalovirus infection status, the study brought together high-throughput TCR immunosequencing, statistical association of individual TCRs with disease status, and machine learning. A later genetic analysis used genome-wide SNP genotypes for about 60% of the roughly 700 donors, treating that subset as a discovery cohort. An earlier analysis of approximately 500 of the donors applied high-throughput TCR beta sequencing to assess whether each TCR beta V gene segment acted as functional or pseudogenic. All discovery cohort repertoires had been generated using a single sequencing platform. The T cell repertoires of 666 subjects were profiled by immunosequencing and related to cytomegalovirus serostatus. The genetic ancestry cluster associated with self-reported Caucasian donors included 81% of the 398 genotyped donors. Rather than using new phenotypic data, the later analysis identified candidate immune exposures from TCR beta sequences and from how often those sequences occurred across donors. Donor age, sex, ethnicity and CMV serostatus were compiled together with the repertoire data. Among 300 to 450 genotyped donors of the cohort, an average of about 240,000 unique TCR beta nucleotide sequences were sequenced per donor, about a sixth of them non-productive. Because of strong linkage in the cohort, roughly five DR-DQ haplotypes were treated as single units for association and clustering.

This clone was seen a single time. Its antigen is still unknown. One base away there is no much larger clone; base qualities are not given. The method behind the library was the immunoSEQ multiplex PCR assay. A mixture of 60 forward primers for TCR Vbeta segments and 13 reverse primers for TCR Jbeta segments was used in the multiplex PCR. The CDR3 region of rearranged TCR beta genes was amplified from genomic DNA with a multiplex PCR assay. Amplified TCR beta libraries were sequenced as 87-base-pair reads on the Illumina HiSeq System. The source study handled its data this way. In a later analysis, 80 million or so unique TCR beta chains were counted across the approximately 670 repertoires, and roughly 10 million of these chains were shared by at least two donors. A nearest-neighbor algorithm error-corrected the raw reads and collapsed the reads into unique sequences, merging closely related sequences to remove PCR and sequencing errors. To assign V, D and J gene segments, CDR3 sequences were aligned to IMGT reference sequences. For a sequence to be retained, a match of at least six nucleotides to both a V gene segment and a J gene segment was required. Rearrangements were called productive when the CDR3 lacked stop codons and stayed in frame with V and J; all others were non-productive. CDR3 was defined according to IMGT convention as the region running from the second conserved V-encoded cysteine to the conserved J-encoded phenylalanine. The earlier analysis of about 590 of the donors excluded sequences that lacked an unambiguous match to a single V gene segment. An earlier analysis of some 610 of the donors called V segments functional above 56.7% productive rearrangements and segregating when the between-donor standard deviation exceeded 5%. A statistical classification framework was developed to diagnose cytomegalovirus status using the catalog of TCR beta chain sequences. In a later analysis, V and J genes were assigned by comparing TCR nucleotide sequences against IMGT/GENE-DB human TR gene sequences. Using the TCRdist pipeline, a later analysis assigned CDR3 sequences along with most-parsimonious VDJ recombination scenarios. In a later analysis, every TCR beta chain was defined by the combination of its CDR3 amino acid sequence and its V-gene family, and reads without a unique V-gene family were dropped. To address suspected cross-contamination and a sequencing artifact, a later analysis removed approximately 600 highly shared, low-generation-probability nucleotide sequences. In a later analysis, a clonal expansion index was calculated for each public chain from normalized within-repertoire ranks of inferred template counts. Generation probabilities in a later analysis came from a VDJ recombination model fitted to out-of-frame rearrangements, and those results were checked against IGoR. In a later analysis, hypergeometric tests were used to score TCR-TCR, TCR-HLA and TCR-CMV co-occurrence, with a repertoire-size bias correction applied to TCR pairs. In a later analysis, false discovery rates were estimated by permuting HLA or CMV assignments 20 times. In a later analysis, co-occurring TCRs were grouped with DBSCAN, and TCRdist sequence similarity was added when clustering was performed within HLA-allele-positive subsets. Repertoires with fewer than 30,000 or more than 120,000 public chains were left out of co-occurrence clustering, as were five repertoires with anomalous nucleotide sharing. Imported from immuneACCESS, the table was reduced by TCRdb to in-frame sequences with V and J called. These copies leave out some clones; in studies compared against another copy, an unresolved V gene accounts for under half, and the cause of the remainder is not known. V, J and clone size derive from that table, while D and trimming were established from the DNA sequence. The sample records about 99,000 clones, over 70% of which are singletons. The ten largest clones represent approximately 3.7% of the sample.

Broad study findings and their caveats: In a later genetic analysis, fewer N-insertions in productive TCRs were reported among donors in an Asian-associated ancestry cluster than the roughly 640-donor mean. V-gene and J-gene trimming of TCR beta chains was associated with a missense DCLRE1C variant in a later genetic analysis, and the association was replicated in an independent cohort. In vitro tests confirmed that a few of the cytomegalovirus-associated TCR beta chains recognize cytomegalovirus antigens. In this cohort, only TCR beta chains were sequenced, and detectable features were limited by the absence of alpha or paired-chain data. A later analysis found that HLA-associated TCR beta chains were more clonally expanded and had lower generation probabilities than equally common non-associated chains. Correlated functional status among segregating V segments might be attributable to linkage disequilibrium, but an unknown experimental factor could not be ruled out. Roughly uniform sequencing depth across donors was assumed in presence/absence analyses, although this assumption may not hold. In a later analysis, around 17,000 TCR beta sequences were associated with specific HLA alleles at a false discovery rate of 0.05. The classifier was reported to diagnose cytomegalovirus status with high specificity and sensitivity in both the original and validation cohorts. Broadly in line with IMGT annotations, most TCR beta V segments showed up in productive rearrangements about 87% or about 30% of the time in an earlier analysis of around 600 of the donors. Strong co-occurrence of HLA alleles, especially DR and DQ, made assigning TCR associations to individual alleles difficult. A cluster of highly shared sequence variants was judged likely to be a technical artifact of the sequencing pipeline. A later analysis reported that several top co-occurrence clusters appeared linked to parvovirus B19, influenza, CMV and Epstein-Barr virus. In the study, approximately 160 TCR beta chains were listed as associated with cytomegalovirus. The authors suggested that the approach could potentially be extended to other disease states and immunological phenotypes. According to a later analysis, most CMV-associated TCR beta chains appeared to be HLA-restricted, and the HLA associations seemed to be driven largely by CMV exposure. The earlier analysis of some 540 of the donors excluded some 15 rarely observed V segments, including chromosome 9 orphons, because counts were too low. Most TCR sequences were observed very rarely across donors, whereas some public TCRs were present in many individuals. A further reported finding was that TCR beta sequences accurately predicted the HLA-A and HLA-B alleles for most subjects in the first cohort. Because HLA typing was unavailable for some donors at each locus, only the typed subset was used in association tests. In a later analysis, the rate of TCR association differed among HLA loci, with DRB1 alleles having the most associated TCRs and HLA-C alleles having the fewest. The only immune exposure information available for the cohort was CMV serostatus.

The cohort was made up of under 800 healthy bone marrow donors. At the time of sampling, every cohort member was nominally healthy, though immune exposures that went unrecorded were likely present. The donor was CMV seropositive and was included in the group of 250 to 350 seropositive cohort members. A peripheral blood sample was provided by each donor, and peripheral blood mononuclear cells were used for TCR beta sequencing. Genomic DNA was extracted from the blood cell samples with the Qiagen DNeasy Blood Extraction Kit. This sequence originates from a man aged 45-65 years in good health and CMV-seropositive. Sequencing was performed on PBMCs.

The DNA is as follows: TGTGCCAGCAGCCGGGACAGCTCTGGAAACACCATATATTTT. Its translation is CASSRDSSGNTIYF. In this chain, TRBV7-9 is recombined with TRBJ1-3; 7 nucleotides in the junction match TRBD1. Including the terminal cysteine and phenylalanine, the CDR3 comprises 14 residues. Here the CDR3 DNA is all that survives: 42 bases in frame from base 1. The CDR1 and CDR2 encoded by the germline V gene (reference sequence) are SEHNR and FQNEAQ. The germline V end is reduced by 5 bases and the J end by 0 bases; junction bases left unmatched: 1.